The 21 T cell receptor beta chains below all came from one sample that was sequenced in a study of OX40 agonist ivuxolimab in advanced cancers. Repertoires were generated with immunoSEQ multiplex PCR, while TCRdb's copy carries only in-frame clones and drops some. The table lists about 50,000 clones, over 90% of them singletons. Here the sequenced sample was CD4+ or CD8+ T cells sorted from blood, taken in a trial of the OX40 agonist ivuxolimab. The receptor source for this set is an adult with an advanced solid tumor such as melanoma, head and neck, liver or kidney cancer.

The chain combines TRBV30 with TRBJ2-6; D not resolved. V dropped 0 bases and J dropped 4 bases, with 4 bases sitting between them. Germline CDR1 GTSNPN, CDR2 SVGIG (reference sequence). The CDR3 consists of 13 residues. CDR3 sequence: CAWSVWGANVLTF. The CDR3 DNA sequence: TGTGCCTGGAGTGTCTGGGGGGCCAACGTCCTGACTTTC.

This chain uses TRBV28 with TRBJ1-2; unclear D gene. The CDR3 length is 14 residues. The V gene lost 6 bases and the J gene lost 7 bases, with 18 bases spanning the gap. The germline gives CDR1 MDHEN, CDR2 SYDVKM. The CDR3 here is CASSLSYWSGGYTF. The DNA for the CDR3 is TGTGCCAGCAGCCTTTCTTATTGGAGTGGTGGCTACACCTTC.

The chain carries TRBV9 and TRBJ2-7; D is uncertain. Per the germline V gene, CDR1 is SGDLS and CDR2 is YYNGEE. The CDR3 runs 15 residues. V was shortened by 0 bases and J by 1 base, with 11 bases between the two germline ends. The CDR3 spells CASSVEGQESYEQYF. The DNA for the CDR3 is TGTGCCAGCAGCGTAGAGGGCCAAGAGTCCTACGAGCAGTACTTC.

This sequence joins TRBV28 and TRBJ2-7; D unresolved. Trimming removed 4 bases from V and 3 bases from J, with 7 bases in between. The CDR3 contains 12 residues. Germline assignment: CDR1 MDHEN and CDR2 SYDVKM. CDR3 coding DNA: TGTGCCAGCAGTTATTCCAGCTACGAGCAGTACTTC. Translating it yields CASSYSSYEQYF. The entire variable domain, with the rest obtained from reference TRBV28 and TRBJ2-7, is as follows: DVKVTQSSRYLVKRTGEKVFLECVQDMDHENMFWYRQDPGLGLRLIYFSYDVKMKEKGDIPEGYSVSREKKERFSLILESASTNQTSMYLCASSYSSYEQYFGPGTRLTVT.

This chain connects TRBV18 to TRBJ2-7, with D unresolved. The CDR3 is 13 residues long. Germline values: CDR1 KGHSH, CDR2 LQKENI. V was shortened by 3 bases and J by 5 bases, with 11 bases between the two germline ends. CDR3 loop: CASSPPPRDEQYF. DNA of the CDR3: TGTGCCAGCTCACCTCCCCCTAGGGACGAGCAGTACTTC.

The J gene is TRBJ2-1, the V gene TRBV29-1; D ambiguous. The CDR3 runs to 12 residues. The germline gives CDR1 SQVTM, CDR2 ANQGSEA. Between the trimmed V and J ends, which lost 3 bases and 3 bases, there was a span of 6 bases. As DNA, the CDR3 is TGCAGCGTTGATTTGCGCTACAATGAGCAGTTCTTC. Its translation is CSVDLRYNEQFF.

The CDR3 nucleotides are TGTGCCAGCAGAAGGGGATCCGGGGAGCTGTTTTTT. It codes for CASRRGSGELFF. The chain links TRBV7-9 to TRBJ2-2; D may be TRBD1 (5 bases). Trimming cost V 6 bases and J 6 bases, with 8 bases left between them. The V gene's germline CDR1 is SEHNR and CDR2 FQNEAQ (reference sequence). The CDR3 loop spans 12 amino acids.

The chain combines TRBV19 with TRBJ2-3; possibly TRBD1 for D (6 bases). The CDR3 spans 16 residues. V shed 6 bases and J shed 6 bases, with 22 bases lying between them. Germline lookup yields CDR1 LNHDA and CDR2 SQIVND (reference sequence). The CDR3 spells CASSPKGTWLEDTQYF. For the CDR3, the DNA is TGTGCCAGTAGCCCAAAGGGGACATGGTTGGAGGATACGCAGTATTTT.

The CDR3 DNA reads as TGTGCCAGCAGTTTGGAGGCTACCTACGAGCAGTACTTC. Its translation is CASSLEATYEQYF. This chain uses TRBV27 with TRBJ2-7; TRBD2 might be the D (5 bases). The germline V gene has CDR1 MNHEY and CDR2 SMNVEV (reference sequence). CDR3 length equals 13 residues. The V end lost 3 bases, the J end lost 2 bases, and 8 bases lay between the germline ends.

In nucleotides, the CDR3 is TGTGCCAGCAGGGAGGATAGCTCTGGAAACACCATATATTTT. This gives the protein CASREDSSGNTIYF. V is TRBV9 and J is TRBJ1-3; D remains unclear. The germline V gene encodes CDR1 SGDLS and CDR2 YYNGEE. The CDR3 is 14 residues long. V was pared by 5 bases and J by 0 bases, with 9 bases between.

The gene calls are TRBV13 and TRBJ1-3, with unresolved D. There are 17 residues in the CDR3. V shed 0 bases and J shed 0 bases, with 12 bases lying between them. Germline loops: CDR1 PRHDT, CDR2 FYEKMQ (reference sequence). CDR3 in amino acids: CASSLGVSVISGNTIYF. In DNA, the CDR3 is TGTGCCAGCAGCTTAGGAGTAAGTGTTATCTCTGGAAACACCATATATTTT.

The chain combines TRBV9 with TRBJ1-2; D is ambiguous. CDR3 length: 14 residues. Germline CDR1 reads SGDLS; CDR2 reads YYNGEE. Trimming removed 0 bases from V and 5 bases from J, with 11 bases in between. DNA of the CDR3: TGTGCCAGCAGCGTAGCGGACTCGGGGTATGGCTACACCTTC. Its translation: CASSVADSGYGYTF.

The V and J genes are TRBV6-5 and TRBJ2-3; weak D call: TRBD2 (6 bases). The V end was cut by 0 bases, the J end by 3 bases, with 13 bases between. Germline V gene data show CDR1 as MNHEY and CDR2 as SVGAGI. This CDR3 region has 16 residues. CDR3 in amino acids: CASSYSWGERTDTQYF. CDR3 bases: TGTGCCAGCAGTTACTCGTGGGGGGAGAGGACAGATACGCAGTATTTT.

The chain employs TRBV20-1 and TRBJ2-7; D unclear. Trimming took 0 bases from V and 7 from J, leaving 4 bases between them. CDR1 and CDR2 (germline): DFQATT, SNEGSKA (reference sequence). The CDR3 spans 10 residues. CDR3 DNA: TGCAGTGCTAGAGAGGGTGAGCAGTACTTC. It specifies CSAREGEQYF.

The rearrangement joins TRBV7-9 to TRBJ1-2, with D possibly TRBD1 on 5 matching bases. The CDR3 spans 14 residues. V lost 5 bases and J 4 bases, leaving 14 bases between the germline ends. Germline V lookup: CDR1 SEHNR, CDR2 FQNEAQ (reference sequence). CDR3 coding DNA: TGTGCCAGCAGCGCCGAGGGGAATGGCTATGGCTACACCTTC. Residues: CASSAEGNGYGYTF.

CDR3 sequence: CASSRRTGYSIPYQETQYF. CDR3 coding DNA: TGTGCCAGCAGTCGACGGACAGGGTATTCCATCCCGTACCAAGAGACCCAGTACTTC. The J gene is TRBJ2-5, the V gene TRBV28; 8 bases are shared with TRBD1. V gave up 5 bases and J gave up 0 bases; unmatched junction bases: 17. This CDR3 has 19 residues. Germline V gene sequence: CDR1 MDHEN, CDR2 SYDVKM.

The chain employs TRBV5-1 and TRBJ2-5; D possibly corresponds to TRBD1 (6 bases). Matching the DNA end better, TRBJ2-7 makes the J call doubtful. This CDR3 spans 15 amino acids. CDR1 SGHRS and CDR2 YFSETQ come from the germline V gene. In nucleotides, the CDR3 is TGCGCCAGCAGCTATACCGGGACACCAGCCTACGAGCAGTACTTC. Its protein is CASSYTGTPAYEQYF.

V and J are TRBV29-1 and TRBJ2-7; 8 nucleotides agree with TRBD1. CDR1 and CDR2 from the germline V gene are SQVTM and ANQGSEA. The CDR3 totals 13 residues. V lost 6 bases and J lost 2; bases outside the gene matches: 6. The CDR3 reads CSVGGTGTYEQYF. The CDR3 DNA is TGCAGCGTAGGGGGGACAGGAACCTACGAGCAGTACTTC.

This chain links TRBV25-1 with TRBJ2-7, with D tentatively TRBD1 (6 bases). Germline lookup yields CDR1 MGHDK and CDR2 SYGVNS. The CDR3 has 13 amino acids. V was pared by 5 bases and J by 2 bases, with 10 bases between. The CDR3, as DNA: TGTGCCAGCAGTCGGACAGACGCCTACGAGCAGTACTTC. This encodes CASSRTDAYEQYF.

DNA for the CDR3: TGTGCCACCAGACGAGCGGGAGGCGACGAGCAGTACTTC. This translates into CATRRAGGDEQYF. The gene calls are TRBV15 and TRBJ2-7; 9 bases agree with TRBD2. The V and J ends lost 6 bases and 5 bases, in that order; junction bases with no gene match: 5. The germline CDR1 and CDR2 sequences are LNHNV and YYDKDF (reference sequence). This CDR3 has 13 amino acids.

The chain recombines TRBV9 with TRBJ1-3; unclear D gene. The CDR3 has 19 residues. Looked up from germline, CDR1 is SGDLS and CDR2 is YYNGEE. Trimming shortened V by 6 bases and J by 0 bases, and 25 bases separated the two germline ends. The CDR3 loop is CASTRGNSPARSSGNTIYF. The DNA of the CDR3 is TGTGCCAGCACACGGGGAAATAGTCCGGCCCGATCCTCTGGAAACACCATATATTTT.